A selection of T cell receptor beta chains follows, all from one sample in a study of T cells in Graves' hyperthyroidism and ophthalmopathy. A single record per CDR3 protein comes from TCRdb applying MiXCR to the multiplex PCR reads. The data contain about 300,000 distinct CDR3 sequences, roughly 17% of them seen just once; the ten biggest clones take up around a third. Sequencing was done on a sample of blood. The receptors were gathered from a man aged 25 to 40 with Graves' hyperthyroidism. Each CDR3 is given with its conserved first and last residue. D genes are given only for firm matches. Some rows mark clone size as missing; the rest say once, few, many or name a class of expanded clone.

CASSLMLAVNKDTQYF	TGTGCCAGCAGCTTAATGTTAGCGGTAAACAAAGATACGCAGTATTTT	TRBJ2-3	NA	TRBV7-2	many
CASSAPSTVLPYNNEQFF	TGTGCCAGCAGTGCCCCTTCGACTGTTTTACCCTATAACAATGAGCAGTTCTTC	TRBJ2-1	NA	TRBV25-1	few
CSAFYTANTGELFF	TGCAGTGCTTTTTACACCGCGAACACCGGGGAGCTGTTTTTT	TRBJ2-2	NA	TRBV20-1	few
CASSEFGPSTDTQYF	TGCGCCAGCAGTGAGTTTGGACCTAGCACAGATACGCAGTATTTT	TRBJ2-3	NA	TRBV10-1	NA
CASSRDSQTIYF	TGTGCCAGCAGCAGGGACTCTCAAACCATATATTTT	TRBJ1-3	NA	TRBV28	few
CASSAPGLAGGPRSDYEQFF	TGTGCCAGCAGCGCGCCGGGACTAGCGGGAGGGCCTCGTAGTGATTATGAGCAGTTCTTC	TRBJ2-1	TRBD2	TRBV7-9	many
CAWTPGQTNYGYTF	TGTGCCTGGACCCCGGGACAGACTAACTATGGCTACACCTTC	TRBJ1-2	TRBD1	TRBV30	few
CAWSAGTGANVLTF	TGTGCCTGGAGTGCGGGGACAGGGGCCAACGTCCTGACTTTC	TRBJ2-6	NA	TRBV30	NA
CASKGDRAATNEKLFF	TGTGCCAGTAAAGGGGACAGGGCTGCAACTAATGAAAAACTGTTTTTT	TRBJ1-4	TRBD1	TRBV19	few
CSVEDATGGASEAFF	TGCAGCGTTGAAGACGCCACAGGGGGCGCATCTGAAGCTTTCTTT	TRBJ1-1	TRBD1	TRBV29-1	NA
CASSLVGTANTGELFF	TGTGCCAGCAGCTTAGTAGGGACCGCGAACACCGGGGAGCTGTTTTTT	TRBJ2-2	NA	TRBV7-2	NA
CASSQGGRRSNEQFF	TGTGCCAGCAGCCAAGGGGGACGGAGGTCTAATGAGCAGTTCTTC	TRBJ2-1	NA	TRBV7-3	NA
CASSLGERAGALWSQYF	TGCGCCAGCAGCCTCGGAGAACGAGCGGGCGCTCTGTGGTCCCAGTACTTC	TRBJ2-5	NA	TRBV4-1	few
CASNGQGVGPGYTF	TGTGCCAGCAACGGACAGGGGGTAGGACCCGGCTACACCTTC	TRBJ1-2	TRBD1	TRBV2	many
CASSGLRVREQFF	TGTGCCAGCAGTGGGCTAAGGGTGAGGGAGCAGTTCTTC	TRBJ2-1	NA	TRBV28	many
CASSPDTEAFF	TGTGCCAGTTCACCGGACACTGAAGCTTTCTTT	TRBJ1-1	NA	TRBV18	many
CASSQGSGSGYEQYF	TGTGCCAGCAGCCAAGGGAGTGGTTCGGGCTACGAGCAGTACTTC	TRBJ2-7	NA	TRBV11-2	many
CASSLGVGGLYEQYF	TGTGCCAGCAGCTTAGGAGTAGGCGGCCTCTACGAGCAGTACTTC	TRBJ2-7	NA	TRBV11-2	many
CASSLSGINTDTQYF	TGTGCCAGCAGCTTAAGCGGGATCAACACAGATACGCAGTATTTT	TRBJ2-3	NA	TRBV7-3	few
CSARATADTQYF	TGCAGTGCTAGGGCCACCGCAGATACGCAGTATTTT	TRBJ2-3	NA	TRBV20-1	many
CATSRDRGGGFLEKLFF	TGTGCCACCAGCAGAGATCGGGGAGGGGGCTTTCTTGAAAAACTGTTTTTT	TRBJ1-4	TRBD1	TRBV15	NA
CASSDGAGTQYF	TGTGCCAGTAGTGACGGAGCCGGGACGCAGTATTTT	TRBJ2-3	NA	TRBV19	NA
CASRGSGDEQFF	TGTGCCAGCAGAGGTAGCGGGGATGAGCAGTTCTTC	TRBJ2-1	TRBD2	TRBV2	many
CASKGGETQYF	TGTGCCAGCAAAGGGGGAGAGACCCAGTACTTC	TRBJ2-5	NA	TRBV2	many
CASSLQRSSSYNEQFF	TGCGCCAGCAGCTTGCAGCGGAGTTCATCCTACAATGAGCAGTTCTTC	TRBJ2-1	NA	TRBV5-1	many
CASSSSPLRLAGGIYEQYF	TGTGCCAGCAGTTCAAGTCCCCTCCGACTAGCGGGAGGTATATACGAGCAGTACTTC	TRBJ2-7	TRBD2	TRBV12-3/TRBV12-4	many
CASSQGVWVTREQYF	TGCGCCAGCAGCCAAGGGGTTTGGGTGACACGCGAGCAGTACTTC	TRBJ2-7	NA	TRBV4-1	NA
CASSPGGRLTYEQYF	TGTGCCAGCAGCCCGGGAGGGCGATTGACCTACGAGCAGTACTTC	TRBJ2-7	TRBD2	TRBV5-6	few
CASSLKAEYNEQFF	TGCGCCAGCAGCTTGAAAGCGGAATACAATGAGCAGTTCTTC	TRBJ2-1	NA	TRBV5-1	many
CASSLGTGLGETQYF	TGCGCCAGCAGCTTGGGGACAGGCTTGGGAGAGACCCAGTACTTC	TRBJ2-5	TRBD1	TRBV5-1	few
CASSSYPLAATYNEQFF	TGTGCCAGCAGTTCATACCCCCTAGCCGCCACCTACAATGAGCAGTTCTTC	TRBJ2-1	NA	TRBV11-2	many
CASSVVVYSNQPQHF	TGTGCCAGCAGCGTAGTGGTATATAGCAATCAGCCCCAGCATTTT	TRBJ1-5	NA	TRBV6-1	many
CASSPVRYGYTF	TGTGCCAGCAGCCCTGTCCGATATGGCTACACCTTC	TRBJ1-2	NA	TRBV7-9	NA
CASNSPASTQYF	TGTGCCAGCAACTCCCCCGCCAGTACGCAGTATTTT	TRBJ2-3	NA	TRBV3-1	many
CSASSGYEQYF	TGCAGTGCTAGTTCGGGTTACGAGCAGTACTTC	TRBJ2-7	NA	TRBV20-1	many
CASSARAFNQPQHF	TGTGCCAGCAGTGCCCGGGCTTTCAATCAGCCCCAGCATTTT	TRBJ1-5	NA	TRBV2	many
CASSGAWDQPQHF	TGTGCCAGCAGTGGGGCCTGGGATCAGCCCCAGCATTTT	TRBJ1-5	NA	TRBV6-1	many
CATLGPEGNTGELFF	TGTGCCACCTTGGGGCCGGAGGGTAACACCGGGGAGCTGTTTTTT	TRBJ2-2	NA	TRBV24-1	NA
CASSHDEEAFF	TGTGCCAGCAGCCATGACGAGGAAGCTTTCTTT	TRBJ1-1	NA	TRBV6-1	few
CASSLVAGTGSGNTIYF	TGTGCCAGCAGTTTAGTCGCGGGGACAGGGTCTGGAAACACCATATATTTT	TRBJ1-3	TRBD1	TRBV12-3/TRBV12-4	NA
CATSQGGRNQPQHF	TGTGCCACCAGTCAAGGGGGCCGAAATCAGCCCCAGCATTTT	TRBJ1-5	TRBD1	TRBV24-1	many
CASSLVAGGNQPQHF	TGTGCCAGCAGTTTAGTGGCAGGGGGCAATCAGCCCCAGCATTTT	TRBJ1-5	NA	TRBV12-3/TRBV12-4	few
CASSRGGGDEQFF	TGCGCCAGCAGTCGCGGGGGGGGCGATGAGCAGTTCTTC	TRBJ2-1	TRBD2	TRBV4-1	many
CASSQEGIRTDTQYF	TGCGCCAGCAGCCAAGAGGGGATTCGCACAGATACGCAGTATTTT	TRBJ2-3	NA	TRBV4-1	few
CASSERGQGGEQFF	TGTGCCAGCAGTGAGAGGGGACAGGGAGGTGAGCAGTTCTTC	TRBJ2-1	TRBD1	TRBV2	many
CASSYGSGGRVDEQFF	TGCGCCAGCAGCTACGGGAGCGGGGGCAGAGTCGATGAGCAGTTCTTC	TRBJ2-1	TRBD2	TRBV5-1	many
CSVEGGLSYEQYF	TGCAGCGTTGAAGGCGGACTCTCCTACGAGCAGTACTTC	TRBJ2-7	NA	TRBV29-1	NA
CASSYSSGESGDTEAFF	TGTGCCAGCAGTTACTCGAGCGGGGAAAGCGGGGACACTGAAGCTTTCTTT	TRBJ1-1	NA	TRBV6-5	few
CASSVDGGSYNEQFF	TGTGCCAGCAGCGTAGATGGCGGCTCCTACAATGAGCAGTTCTTC	TRBJ2-1	NA	TRBV9	many
CASSLSTFGTHNEQFF	TGTGCCAGCAGTTTGTCCACATTCGGCACACACAATGAGCAGTTCTTC	TRBJ2-1	NA	TRBV27	many
CASSSGGYRPYEQYF	TGTGCCAGCAGCAGTGGGGGCTACCGCCCCTACGAGCAGTACTTC	TRBJ2-7	NA	TRBV28	many
CASSFRRGETQYF	TGTGCCAGCAGTTTCAGGAGGGGGGAGACCCAGTACTTC	TRBJ2-5	NA	TRBV27	many
CASSELLSGNTIYF	TGTGCCAGCAGTGAACTTCTATCTGGAAACACCATATATTTT	TRBJ1-3	NA	TRBV2	NA
CASSLTPGVESPLHF	TGTGCCAGCTCGCTAACCCCGGGGGTTGAATCACCCCTCCACTTT	TRBJ1-6	NA	TRBV18	NA